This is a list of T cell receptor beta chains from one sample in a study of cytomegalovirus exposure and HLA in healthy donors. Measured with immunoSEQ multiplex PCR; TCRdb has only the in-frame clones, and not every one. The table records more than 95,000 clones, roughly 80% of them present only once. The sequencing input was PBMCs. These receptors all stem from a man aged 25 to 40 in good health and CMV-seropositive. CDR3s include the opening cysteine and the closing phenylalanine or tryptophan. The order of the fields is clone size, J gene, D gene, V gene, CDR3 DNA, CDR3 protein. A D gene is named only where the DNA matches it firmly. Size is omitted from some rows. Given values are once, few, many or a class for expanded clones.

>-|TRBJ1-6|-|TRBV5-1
TGCGCCAGCAGCTTGGCCGGACACAGCTCCTATAATTCACCCCTCCACTTT
CASSLAGHSSYNSPLHF
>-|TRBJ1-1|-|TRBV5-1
TGCGCCAGCCGTACTACAGGTAACACTGAAGCTTTCTTT
CASRTTGNTEAFF
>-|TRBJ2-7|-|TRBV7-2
TGTGCCAGCAGCTTAGATTCCCCTCCATCCTACGAGCAGTACTTC
CASSLDSPPSYEQYF
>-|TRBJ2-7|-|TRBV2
TGTGCCAGCAGGGACACCTCCTACGAGCAGTACTTC
CASRDTSYEQYF
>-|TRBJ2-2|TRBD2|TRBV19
TGTGCCAGTAGTCCTTTAGCGGGGACCGGGGAGCTGTTTTTT
CASSPLAGTGELFF
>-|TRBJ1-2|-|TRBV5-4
TGTGCCAGCAGCTTGGGCAACAGGCTATACACCTTC
CASSLGNRLYTF
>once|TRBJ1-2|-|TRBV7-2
TGTGCCAGCAGCTTAGATCAGTTGTATGGCTACACCTTC
CASSLDQLYGYTF
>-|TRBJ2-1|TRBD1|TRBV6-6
TGTGCCAGCAGACTCCGGGACAGGGGCTACAATGAGCAGTTCTTC
CASRLRDRGYNEQFF
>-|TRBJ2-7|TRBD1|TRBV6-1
TGTGCCAGCAGTGAAGCGGACAGGGGGCTAGGGCAGTACTTC
CASSEADRGLGQYF
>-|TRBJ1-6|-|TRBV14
TGTGCCAGCAGCCAGGCCACAGCTGATTCACCCCTCCACTTT
CASSQATADSPLHF
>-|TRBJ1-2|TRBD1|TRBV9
TGTGCCAGCAGCGGGGACAGGACCAACTATGGCTACACCTTC
CASSGDRTNYGYTF
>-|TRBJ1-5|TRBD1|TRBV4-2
TGTGCCAGCAGCCAAGTACCGACAGGGCGAAATCAGCCCCAGCATTTT
CASSQVPTGRNQPQHF
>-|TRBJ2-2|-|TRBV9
TGTGCCAGCAGCGTAGGTTGGACTACTAGGACCGGGGAGCTGTTTTTT
CASSVGWTTRTGELFF
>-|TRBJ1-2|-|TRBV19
TGTGCCAGTAAGGGGAGGGTGAACTATGGCTACACCTTC
CASKGRVNYGYTF
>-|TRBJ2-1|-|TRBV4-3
TGCGCCAGCAGCCGGAACTTCCCGGGAGACAATGAGCAGTTCTTC
CASSRNFPGDNEQFF
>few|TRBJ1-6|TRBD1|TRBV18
TGTGCCAGCTCACCCCGGGCACAGGGGATCGGTTCACCCCTCCACTTT
CASSPRAQGIGSPLHF
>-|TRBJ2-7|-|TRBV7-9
TGTGCCAGCAGTCCCGGCGGGGCCGAGCAGTACTTC
CASSPGGAEQYF
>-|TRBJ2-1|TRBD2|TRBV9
TGTGCCAGCAGCGTAGATAGGACTAGCGGGGTTAATGAGCAGTTCTTC
CASSVDRTSGVNEQFF
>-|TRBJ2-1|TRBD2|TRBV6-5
TGTGCCAGCAGCACGCTAGCGGGGGGGCGGAATGAGCAGTTCTTC
CASSTLAGGRNEQFF
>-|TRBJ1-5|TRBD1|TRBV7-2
TGTGCCAGCAGCTTCGACAGGGGAACGCAGCCCCAGCATTTT
CASSFDRGTQPQHF
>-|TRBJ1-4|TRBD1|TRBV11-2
TGTGCCAGCAGCTTAGAACAGGGGAATGAAAAACTGTTTTTT
CASSLEQGNEKLFF
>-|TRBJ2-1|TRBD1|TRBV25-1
TGTGCCAGCAGTGCAATGTCCGGGACAGGGGGCTACAATGAGCAGTTCTTC
CASSAMSGTGGYNEQFF
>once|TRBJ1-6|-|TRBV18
TGTGCCAGCTCACGGGAGGGGGTTAATTCACCCCTCCACTTT
CASSREGVNSPLHF
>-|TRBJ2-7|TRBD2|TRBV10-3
TGTGCCAGTCGCTCGGGGGGCTACGAGCAGTACTTC
CASRSGGYEQYF
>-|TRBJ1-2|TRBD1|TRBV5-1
TGCGCCAGCAGCCCGGGGGCTTCAGGGGGCTTTGGCTACACCTTC
CASSPGASGGFGYTF
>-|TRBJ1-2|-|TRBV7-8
TGTGCCAGCAGCTCGCGCCTTATGGGAGAAGCCGGCTATGGCTACACCTTC
CASSSRLMGEAGYGYTF
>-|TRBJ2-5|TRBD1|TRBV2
TGTGCCAGCAGTGAAGACAGGGGTAGTATATCGGAGACCCAGTACTTC
CASSEDRGSISETQYF
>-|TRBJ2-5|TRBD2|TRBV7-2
TGTGCCAGCAGCTCCTCCGGGACTAGCGAAGAGACCCAGTACTTC
CASSSSGTSEETQYF
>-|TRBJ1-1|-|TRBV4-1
TGCGCCAGCAGCGGGCGAGGGGGAATTACGAACACTGAAGCTTTCTTT
CASSGRGGITNTEAFF
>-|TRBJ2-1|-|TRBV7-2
TGTGCCAGCAGCCGCCGCGGCGAGGGTGAGCAGTTCTTC
CASSRRGEGEQFF
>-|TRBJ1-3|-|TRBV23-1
TGCGCCAGCAGAAATTATCCGGGAGTTAGGAACACCATATATTTT
CASRNYPGVRNTIYF
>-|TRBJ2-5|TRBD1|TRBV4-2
TGTGCCAGCAGCCAGGGACAGGGTGGGGAGACCCAGTACTTC
CASSQGQGGETQYF
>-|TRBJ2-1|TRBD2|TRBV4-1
TGCGCCAGCAGCCAGCCTCTTAGGGACGGGAGGAATGAGCAGTTCTTC
CASSQPLRDGRNEQFF
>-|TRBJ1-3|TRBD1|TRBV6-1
TGTGCCAGCAAGTCAAGGGGGCCGGCTGGAAACACCATATATTTT
CASKSRGPAGNTIYF
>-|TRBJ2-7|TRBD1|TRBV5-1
TGCGCCAGCAGCTTGGCCGGGGACAGCCGATTCTCCTACGAGCAGTACTTC
CASSLAGDSRFSYEQYF
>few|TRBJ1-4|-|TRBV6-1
TGTGCCAGCAGTGAAGCGTTGAGGGTGGGTGAAAAACTGTTTTTT
CASSEALRVGEKLFF
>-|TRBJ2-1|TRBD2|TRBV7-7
TGTGCTAGCACTACAGGCGGGCAGGCGACTAGCGGGGGTGAATACAATGAGCAGTTCTTC
CASTTGGQATSGGEYNEQFF
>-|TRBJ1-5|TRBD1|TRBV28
TGTGCCAGCAGTCAAACAGGGGAAGGAGGCAATCAGCCCCAGCATTTT
CASSQTGEGGNQPQHF
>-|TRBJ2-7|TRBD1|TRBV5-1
TGCGCCAGCAGCTCTCGGCCGGGACAGGGGTTCTACGAGCAGTACTTC
CASSSRPGQGFYEQYF
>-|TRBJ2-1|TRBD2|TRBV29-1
TGCAGCGTTTGGCGGGGGGACTACAATGAGCAGTTCTTC
CSVWRGDYNEQFF
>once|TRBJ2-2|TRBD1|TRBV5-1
TGCGCCAGCAGCCCGGGACAGGCGAACACCGGGGAGCTGTTTTTT
CASSPGQANTGELFF
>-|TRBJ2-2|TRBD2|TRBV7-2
TGTGCCAGCAGCTCTAATAGCGGGGGATTTAACGGGGAGCTGTTTTTT
CASSSNSGGFNGELFF
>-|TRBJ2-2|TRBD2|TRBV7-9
TGTGCCAGCAGCTTAGGGCAGACTAGCGGTAACACCGGGGAGCTGTTTTTT
CASSLGQTSGNTGELFF
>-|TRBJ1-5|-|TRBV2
TGTGCCAGCAGTGATGGCGTGGCGCGGGCTCAGCCCCAGCATTTT
CASSDGVARAQPQHF
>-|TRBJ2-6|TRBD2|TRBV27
TGTGCCAGCAGTTTAAAGCGGGGGGGGCACCGTGACTGGGCCAACGTCCTGACTTTC
CASSLKRGGHRDWANVLTF
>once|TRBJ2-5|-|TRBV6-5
TGTGCCAGCAGTTACAGGCGGGCAGCCCTAGGGGAGACCCAGTACTTC
CASSYRRAALGETQYF
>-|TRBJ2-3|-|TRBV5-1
TGCGCCAGCAGCTTGGGGGCGTCTGATACAGATACGCAGTATTTT
CASSLGASDTDTQYF
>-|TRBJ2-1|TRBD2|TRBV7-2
TGTGCCAGCAGCTCCCCAGCGGGGCCGTACAGTGAGCAGTTCTTC
CASSSPAGPYSEQFF